The source of this TCR beta chain is a study of blood T cell repertoires in COVID-19. About the study: The study drew acute and convalescent COVID-19 samples from the United States, Italy and Spain. The cDNA or gDNA used as material had been derived from T cells, B-cell-depleted T cells, or PBMCs.

Per the study methods: Reference gene primer amplification gave estimated nucleated cell counts. Method: immunoSEQ multiplex PCR; TCRdb's copy keeps in-frame clones and lacks some. Clone size and V and J calls were adopted from that table, with D and trimming inferred from the DNA. This sample has around 90,000 clones, with 80% found just once. This TCR was recovered from a human donor in a cohort sampled during active COVID-19. The sample was peripheral blood.

CDR3 nucleotides: TGTGCCAGCAGGCGGACGGGGGCCTACGAGCAGTACTTC. Its translation is CASRRTGAYEQYF. The gene calls are TRBV6-5 and TRBJ2-7; D is possibly TRBD2 (6 bases). The CDR3 consists of 13 residues. The germline V gene encodes CDR1 MNHEY and CDR2 SVGAGI. V dropped 6 bases and J dropped 2 bases, with 11 bases sitting between them.